This T cell receptor beta chain originates from a study of T cell responses to AZD1222 COVID-19 vaccine. Study-level points and caveats: Only five or six AZD1222 recipients tested seropositive at baseline. Every sample of the repertoires postdated the peak T cell response.

Repertoires were generated with immunoSEQ multiplex PCR, while TCRdb's copy carries only in-frame clones and drops some. The table has around 78,000 clones, around 90% seen once. Of note for this clone: What it binds is unknown.

V lost 1 base and J 0 bases, leaving 7 bases between the germline ends. The CDR3 runs 15 residues. Germline assignment: CDR1 MGHRA and CDR2 YSYEKL. This sequence joins TRBV4-1 and TRBJ1-5; a possible D gene is TRBD1 (5 bases). The material sequenced was peripheral blood, taken on day 0 of AZD1222 vaccination. The receptor was isolated from an adult in good health. Written as DNA, the CDR3 is TGCGCCAGCAGCCAAGCCGGGGGTAGCAATCAGCCCCAGCATTTT. Protein sequence: CASSQAGGSNQPQHF.